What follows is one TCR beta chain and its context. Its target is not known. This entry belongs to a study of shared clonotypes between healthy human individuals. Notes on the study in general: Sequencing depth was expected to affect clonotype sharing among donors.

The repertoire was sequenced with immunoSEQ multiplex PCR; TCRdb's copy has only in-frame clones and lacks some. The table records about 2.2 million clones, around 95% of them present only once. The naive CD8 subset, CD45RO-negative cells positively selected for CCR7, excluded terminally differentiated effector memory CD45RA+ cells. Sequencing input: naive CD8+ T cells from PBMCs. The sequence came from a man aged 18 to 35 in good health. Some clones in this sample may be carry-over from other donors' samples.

The CDR3 bases are TGTGCCATCAGTGAGGGGACCCTCAGCGGAGAGACCCAGTACTTC. This sequence encodes CAISEGTLSGETQYF. The chain links TRBV10-3 to TRBJ2-5; D assignment may be TRBD1 or TRBD2 (5 bases each). The germline V and J ends were trimmed by 2 bases and 4 bases, with 14 bases remaining between them. The CDR3 contains 15 residues. CDR1 and CDR2 from the germline V gene are ENHRY and SYGVKD.